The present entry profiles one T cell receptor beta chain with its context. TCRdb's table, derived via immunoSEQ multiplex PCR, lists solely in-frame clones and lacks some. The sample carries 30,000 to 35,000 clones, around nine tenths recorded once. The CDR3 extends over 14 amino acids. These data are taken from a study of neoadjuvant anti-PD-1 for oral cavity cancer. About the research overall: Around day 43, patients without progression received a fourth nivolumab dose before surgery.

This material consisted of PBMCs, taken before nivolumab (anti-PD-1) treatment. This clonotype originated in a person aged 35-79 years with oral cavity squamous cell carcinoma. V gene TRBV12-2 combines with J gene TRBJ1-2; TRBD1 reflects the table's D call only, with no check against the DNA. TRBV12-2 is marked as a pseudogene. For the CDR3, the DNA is TGTGCAAGTCGCTTAATCTGGGGGCGTGATGGCTACACCTTC. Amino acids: CASRLIWGRDGYTF.